A selection of T cell receptor beta chains follows, all from one sample in a study of graft-versus-host responses after intestinal transplantation. The assay was immunoSEQ multiplex PCR, and TCRdb's table has in-frame clones only and misses some. The sample lists approximately 58,000 clones; 90% to 95% were seen once. The material sequenced was PBMCs, taken approximately 120 days after intestinal transplantation. The receptors were gathered from a human patient who received an intestinal transplant, so some T cells may come from the graft donor. Each CDR3 is given with its conserved first and last residue. D genes are given only for firm matches. Clone size, where shown, is once, few, many, or a class for clones that have expanded.

d_call	clone_size	v_call	j_call	cdr3_aa	cdr3_nt
NA	NA	TRBV30	TRBJ2-7	CAWSRDGSYEQYF	TGTGCCTGGAGTAGGGACGGTTCCTACGAGCAGTACTTC
NA	NA	TRBV7-8	TRBJ1-4	CASSLRRVLGEKLFF	TGTGCCAGCAGCCTCCGCAGGGTTCTGGGTGAAAAACTGTTTTTT
TRBD1	once	TRBV6-5	TRBJ2-2	CASTWTGNTGELFF	TGTGCCAGCACCTGGACAGGGAACACCGGGGAGCTGTTTTTT
NA	NA	TRBV19	TRBJ2-5	CASSARGRVETQYF	TGTGCCAGTAGTGCTCGGGGGCGCGTGGAGACCCAGTACTTC
NA	NA	TRBV18	TRBJ1-5	CASSPQSGNSNQPQHF	TGTGCCAGCTCACCACAGTCAGGGAATAGCAATCAGCCCCAGCATTTT
TRBD1	NA	TRBV4-1	TRBJ1-1	CASSQDKRQGGTEAFF	TGCGCCAGCAGCCAAGACAAGAGACAGGGAGGCACTGAAGCTTTCTTT
TRBD2	NA	TRBV15	TRBJ2-1	CATSPRLATSSYNEQFF	TGTGCCACCAGCCCTCGACTAGCGACGAGCTCCTACAATGAGCAGTTCTTC
TRBD1	NA	TRBV4-1	TRBJ1-5	CASSLNRGQPQHF	TGCGCCAGCAGCCTCAACAGGGGTCAGCCCCAGCATTTT
TRBD1	NA	TRBV5-1	TRBJ1-2	CASSPRDRGLDGYTF	TGCGCCAGCAGCCCGCGGGACAGGGGCCTTGATGGCTACACCTTC
TRBD2	once	TRBV19	TRBJ2-1	CASSIVGTSNEQFF	TGTGCCAGTAGTATAGTAGGGACTAGCAATGAGCAGTTCTTC
TRBD2	NA	TRBV2	TRBJ2-7	CASRLTSGASYEQYF	TGTGCCAGCAGATTGACTAGCGGGGCATCCTACGAGCAGTACTTC
NA	NA	TRBV4-1	TRBJ2-5	CASSQDPTYQETQYF	TGCGCCAGCAGCCAAGACCCTACCTACCAAGAGACCCAGTACTTC
NA	NA	TRBV9	TRBJ2-7	CASSVGDGPYEQYF	TGTGCCAGCAGCGTGGGGGACGGACCCTACGAGCAGTACTTC